This T cell receptor (beta chain) was retrieved from a study of pediatric ulcerative colitis. Background on the study: Fewer than 10 patients showed pancolitis and two showed left-sided colitis. Overall study results and limits: In rectum, acute severe colitis had expanded clones and less diversity.

With regard to this clone: Antigen specificity is unknown.

This CDR3 is built from 18 residues. The germline V and J ends were trimmed by 3 bases and 0 bases, with 16 bases remaining between them. Germline lookup yields CDR1 SGHRS and CDR2 YFSETQ. Sequencing was at survey level. This table comes from immunoSEQ multiplex PCR, and its TCRdb copy is limited to in-frame clones, with some not included. In the table there are 60,000 to 75,000 clones, over 65% of which are singletons. The source of this sequence is a boy aged 10-17 years with moderate ulcerative colitis. The sample comprised blood. The rearrangement joins TRBV5-1 to TRBJ2-6, with D perhaps being TRBD1 or TRBD2 (5 bases each). In DNA, the CDR3 is TGCGCCAGCAGCTCCAAGGGGACGGGTATCTCTGGGGCCAACGTCCTGACTTTC. It yields the protein CASSSKGTGISGANVLTF.